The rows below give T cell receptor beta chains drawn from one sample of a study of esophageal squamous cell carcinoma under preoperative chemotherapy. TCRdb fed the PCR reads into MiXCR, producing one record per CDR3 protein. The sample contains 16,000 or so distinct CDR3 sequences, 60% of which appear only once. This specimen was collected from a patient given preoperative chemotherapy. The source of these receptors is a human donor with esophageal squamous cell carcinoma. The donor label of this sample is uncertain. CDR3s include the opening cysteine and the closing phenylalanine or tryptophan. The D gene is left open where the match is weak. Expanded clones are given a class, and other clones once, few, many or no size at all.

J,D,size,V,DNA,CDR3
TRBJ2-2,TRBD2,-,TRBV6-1,TGTGCCAGCAGTGACGGGCTAGCGGATAACACCGGGGAGCTGTTTTTT,CASSDGLADNTGELFF
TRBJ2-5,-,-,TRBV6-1,TGTGCCAGCAGATCAGGGGAGCTACGCGGGAGAACCCCGGGGGAGACCCAGTACTTC,CASRSGELRGRTPGETQYF
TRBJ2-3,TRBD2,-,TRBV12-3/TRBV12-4,TGTGCCAGCAGTGCTTACGGGGGGGGAGGCCCAGATACGCAGTATTTT,CASSAYGGGGPDTQYF
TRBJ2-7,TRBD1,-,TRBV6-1,TGTGCCAGCAGTCCAGACAGGGCCCCACTCTACGAGCAGTACTTC,CASSPDRAPLYEQYF
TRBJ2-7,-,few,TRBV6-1,TGTGCCAGCAGTGAAGTAGAGTCCTACGAGCAGTACTTC,CASSEVESYEQYF
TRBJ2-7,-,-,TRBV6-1,TGTGCCAGCAGGACGGGGCCCGCCTACGAGCAGTACTTC,CASRTGPAYEQYF
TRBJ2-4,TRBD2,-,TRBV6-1,TGTGCCAGCGCGGGGGTGGGAGCCAAAGACATTCAGTATTTC,CASAGVGAKDIQYF
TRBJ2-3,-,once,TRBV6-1,TGTGCCAGCAGGGGAGGTGGAGAGGGACCCACAGAGACGCAGTATTTC,CASRGGGEGPTETQYF
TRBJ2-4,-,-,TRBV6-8,TGTGGCAGCGCTGGGCGGGGAGCCACAGACACGCAGTATTTC,CGSAGRGATDTQYF
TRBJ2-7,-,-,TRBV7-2,TGTGCCAGCAGCTTAGTGGGGGACAATGAGCAGTACTTC,CASSLVGDNEQYF
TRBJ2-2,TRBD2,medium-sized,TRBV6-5,TGTGCCAGCACTTTGGGGGGGGTTGGCACCGGGGAGCTGTTTTTT,CASTLGGVGTGELFF
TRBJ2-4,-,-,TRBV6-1,TGTGCGAGCAGTCGCAAGGGGGTGGACGCCAAAAACATGCAGTACTTC,CASSRKGVDAKNMQYF
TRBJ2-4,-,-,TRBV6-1,TGTGCCAGCAGTGAATTGGGCCGTGGCCAAGAGACTCAGTACTTC,CASSELGRGQETQYF
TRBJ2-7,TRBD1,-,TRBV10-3,TGTGCCACCTTCGAATCGGGACAGGGGGTCCACGAGCAGTACTTC,CATFESGQGVHEQYF
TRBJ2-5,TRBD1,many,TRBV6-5,TGTGCCAGCAGTTCTGGGACAGAAAATGAGCAGTACTTC,CASSSGTENEQYF
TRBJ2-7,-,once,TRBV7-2,TGTGCGGGCAGCGTGGGGCGGGGCCCAGAGACGCAGTACTTC,CAGSVGRGPETQYF
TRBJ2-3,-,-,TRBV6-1,TGTGCCAGCAGTCGCAAGGGGGGGGGCGCCGCAGATACGCAGTATTTC,CASSRKGGGAADTQYF
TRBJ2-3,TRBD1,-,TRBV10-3,TGTGCCATTCAGGGGGATGACACCGGGACGCAGTATTTT,CAIQGDDTGTQYF
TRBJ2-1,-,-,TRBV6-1,TGTGCCAGCAGCGAAGGGGGACTGGCTGCGAGCAACAATGAGCAGTACTTT,CASSEGGLAASNNEQYF
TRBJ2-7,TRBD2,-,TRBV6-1,TGTGCCTGCGGGGGGAACGGGGGGCGTGACGCAGAGACGCAGTACTTC,CACGGNGGRDAETQYF
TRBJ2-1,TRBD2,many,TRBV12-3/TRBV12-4,TGTGCCAGCAGCTCATTAACTAGCGTCTACAATGAGCAGTTCTTC,CASSSLTSVYNEQFF
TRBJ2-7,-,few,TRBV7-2,TGTGCCAGCAGCTTAGGATATTACGAGCAGTACTTC,CASSLGYYEQYF
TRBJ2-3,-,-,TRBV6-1,TGTGCCAGGGGGGGGCTAGGGGGAGAAGATACGCAGTATTTT,CARGGLGGEDTQYF
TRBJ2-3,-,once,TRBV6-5,TGTGCCAGCAGTTACCCGACCGCGCGGGTGAGGGACAAAAATACGCAGTATTTT,CASSYPTARVRDKNTQYF
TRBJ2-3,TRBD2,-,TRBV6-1,TGTGCCAGCCGTCGCACCGGGGGGTACGCGGAAGATACGCAGTATTTC,CASRRTGGYAEDTQYF
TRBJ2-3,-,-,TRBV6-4,TGTGCCAGCAGTGGGTCCGGGGAGGGGGACACAGATACGCAGTATTTT,CASSGSGEGDTDTQYF
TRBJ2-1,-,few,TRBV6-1,TGTGCCAGCAGTGAAGTGGGGCCGCCCCTTTTTGAGCAGTTCTTC,CASSEVGPPLFEQFF